This TCR beta chain is drawn from a study of naive and memory T cell subsets. Sequential positive selection took CD4 T cells first, then CD8 T cells. Two oligonucleotides, mixed equimolar, formed the beta constant-region primer covering TRBC1 and TRBC2. Four rounds of PCR amplified the ligated cDNA using nested alpha and beta constant-region primers plus SP2. The cDNA 3' end received a ligated single-stranded oligonucleotide carrying the SP2 primer and a 12-nucleotide UMI. TCRdb re-called the UMI-ligation and nested PCR reads with MiXCR, one entry per CDR3 protein. The profile covers 130,000 or so distinct CDR3 sequences, with around a third appearing a single time and 0.9% taken by the ten largest. This clonotype has just a few counts. Source material: central memory CD4+ T cells from blood. This TCR derives from a human donor in good health.

The CDR3 nucleotides read TGTGCCAGCAAACACGGGGTTAGCTACAATGAGCAGTTCTTC. Translating gives CASKHGVSYNEQFF. The chain joins TRBV21-1 to TRBJ2-1; the table's TRBD1 call for D was not verified on the DNA. TRBV21-1 corresponds to a pseudogene. The CDR3 runs 14 residues.